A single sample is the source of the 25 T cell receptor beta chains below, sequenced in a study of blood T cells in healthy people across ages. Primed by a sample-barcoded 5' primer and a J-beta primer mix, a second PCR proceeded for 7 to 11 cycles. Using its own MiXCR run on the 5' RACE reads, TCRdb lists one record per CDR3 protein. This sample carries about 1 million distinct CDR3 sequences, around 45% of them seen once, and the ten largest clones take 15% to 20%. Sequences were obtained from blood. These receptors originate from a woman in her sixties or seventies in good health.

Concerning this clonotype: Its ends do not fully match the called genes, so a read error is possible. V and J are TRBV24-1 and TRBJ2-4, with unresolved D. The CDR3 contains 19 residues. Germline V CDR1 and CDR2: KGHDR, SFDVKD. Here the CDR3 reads CAASDSQRADSLAKNIQYF. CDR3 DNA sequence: TGTGCCGCCAGTGATTCACAGCGAGCCGACTCCTTAGCCAAAAACATTCAGTACTTC.

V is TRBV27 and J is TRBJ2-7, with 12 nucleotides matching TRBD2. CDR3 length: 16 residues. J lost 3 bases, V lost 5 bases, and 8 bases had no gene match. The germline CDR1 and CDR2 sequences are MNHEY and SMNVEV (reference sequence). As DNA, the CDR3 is TGTGCCAGCAGTCCTCACCTAGCGGGAGGGTTCTACGAGCAGTACTTC. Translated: CASSPHLAGGFYEQYF.

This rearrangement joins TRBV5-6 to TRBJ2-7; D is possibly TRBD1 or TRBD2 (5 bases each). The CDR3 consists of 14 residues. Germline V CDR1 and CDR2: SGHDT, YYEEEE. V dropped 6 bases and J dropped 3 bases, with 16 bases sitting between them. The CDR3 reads CASTLGDGRYEQYF. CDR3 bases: TGTGCCAGCACCCTCGGGGACGGCCGCTACGAGCAGTACTTC.

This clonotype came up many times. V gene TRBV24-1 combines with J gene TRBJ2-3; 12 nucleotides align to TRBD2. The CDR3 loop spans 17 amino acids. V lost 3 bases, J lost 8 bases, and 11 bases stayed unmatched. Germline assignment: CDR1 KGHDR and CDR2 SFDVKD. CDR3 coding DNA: TGTGCCACCAGTGATCCCTCTAGCGGGAGGGTCCCGGCTACGCAGTATTTT. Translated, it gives CATSDPSSGRVPATQYF.

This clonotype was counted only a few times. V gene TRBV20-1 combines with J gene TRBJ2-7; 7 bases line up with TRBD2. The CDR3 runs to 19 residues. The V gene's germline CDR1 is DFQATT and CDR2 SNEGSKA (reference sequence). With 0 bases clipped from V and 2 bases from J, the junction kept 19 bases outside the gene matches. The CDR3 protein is CSARDDLTGGKKRAYEQYF. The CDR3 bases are TGCAGTGCTAGAGACGACCTAACGGGGGGAAAAAAGCGAGCCTACGAGCAGTACTTC.

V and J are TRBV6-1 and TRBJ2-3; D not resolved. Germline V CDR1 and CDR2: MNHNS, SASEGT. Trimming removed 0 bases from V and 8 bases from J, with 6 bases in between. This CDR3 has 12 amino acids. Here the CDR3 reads CASSEALSTQYF. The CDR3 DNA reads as TGTGCCAGCAGTGAAGCGCTGAGTACGCAGTATTTT.

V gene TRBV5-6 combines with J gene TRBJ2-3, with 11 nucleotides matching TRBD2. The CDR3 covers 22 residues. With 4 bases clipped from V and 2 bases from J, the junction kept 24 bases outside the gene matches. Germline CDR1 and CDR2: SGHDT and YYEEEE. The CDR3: CASSGRDRHAYSSGRYTDTQYF. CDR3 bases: TGTGCCAGCAGCGGCCGGGACAGACACGCTTACTCTAGCGGGAGGTACACAGATACGCAGTATTTT. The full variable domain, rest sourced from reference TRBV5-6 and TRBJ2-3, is DAGVTQSPTHLIKTRGQQVTLRCSPKSGHDTVSWYQQALGQGPQFIFQYYEEEERQRGNFPDRFSGHQFPNYSSELNVNALLLGDSALYLCASSGRDRHAYSSGRYTDTQYFGPGTRLTVL.

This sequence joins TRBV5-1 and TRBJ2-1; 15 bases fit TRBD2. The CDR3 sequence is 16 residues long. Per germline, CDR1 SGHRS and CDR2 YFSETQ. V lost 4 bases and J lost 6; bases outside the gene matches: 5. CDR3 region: CASSPGTSGRTNEQFF. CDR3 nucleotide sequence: TGCGCCAGCAGCCCAGGGACTAGCGGGAGGACCAATGAGCAGTTCTTC.

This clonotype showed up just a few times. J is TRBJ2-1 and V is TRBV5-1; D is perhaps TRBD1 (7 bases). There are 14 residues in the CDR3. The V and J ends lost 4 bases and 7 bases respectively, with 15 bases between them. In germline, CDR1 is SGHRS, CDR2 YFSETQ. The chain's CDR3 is CASSTQQGRNEQFF. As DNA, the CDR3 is TGCGCCAGCAGCACACAACAGGGGAGGAATGAGCAGTTCTTC.

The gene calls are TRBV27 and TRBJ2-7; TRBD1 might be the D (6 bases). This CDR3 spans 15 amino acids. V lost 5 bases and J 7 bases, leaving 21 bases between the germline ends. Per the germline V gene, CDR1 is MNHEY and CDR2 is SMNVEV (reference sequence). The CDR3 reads CASSPGRAPTGEQYF. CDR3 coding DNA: TGTGCCAGCAGTCCGGGACGGGCGCCGACAGGAGAGCAGTACTTC.

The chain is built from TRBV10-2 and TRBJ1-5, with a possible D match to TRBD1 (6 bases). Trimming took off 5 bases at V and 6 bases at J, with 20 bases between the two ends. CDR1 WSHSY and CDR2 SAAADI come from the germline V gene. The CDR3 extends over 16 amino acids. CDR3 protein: CASSKGGGGSSQPQHF. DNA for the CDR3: TGCGCCAGCAGTAAGGGGGGGGGAGGGTCATCTCAGCCCCAGCATTTT.

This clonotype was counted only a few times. CDR3 sequence (DNA): TGTGCCAATTCCCCCGGGACAGGGTCTTTCAATCAGCCCCAGCATTTT. This codes for CANSPGTGSFNQPQHF. The chain uses TRBV6-1 and TRBJ1-5; the match to TRBD1 covers 9 bases. The CDR3 is 16 residues long. The junction had 13 bases not matched to a gene; V was cut back by 10 bases and J by 3 bases. Germline CDR1 reads MNHNS; CDR2 reads SASEGT.

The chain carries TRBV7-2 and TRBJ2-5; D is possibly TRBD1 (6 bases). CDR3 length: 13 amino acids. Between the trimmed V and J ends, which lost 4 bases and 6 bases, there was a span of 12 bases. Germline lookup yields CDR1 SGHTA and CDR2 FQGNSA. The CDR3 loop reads CASSSTGLKTQYF. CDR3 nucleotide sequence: TGTGCCAGCAGCTCAACAGGGTTAAAGACCCAGTACTTC.

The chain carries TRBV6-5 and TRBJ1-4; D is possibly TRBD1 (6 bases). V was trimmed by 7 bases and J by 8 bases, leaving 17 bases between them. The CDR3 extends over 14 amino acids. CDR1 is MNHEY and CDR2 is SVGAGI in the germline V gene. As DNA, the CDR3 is TGTGCCAGCAACCAGAGGGGGGAAGGGGAAAAACTGTTTTTT. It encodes CASNQRGEGEKLFF.

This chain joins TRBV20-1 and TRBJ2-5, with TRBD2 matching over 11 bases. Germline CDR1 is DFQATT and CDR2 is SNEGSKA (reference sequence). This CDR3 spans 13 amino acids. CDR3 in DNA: TGCAGGCCTGGGACTAGCGGTAACAATGAGCAGTACTTC. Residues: CRPGTSGNNEQYF.

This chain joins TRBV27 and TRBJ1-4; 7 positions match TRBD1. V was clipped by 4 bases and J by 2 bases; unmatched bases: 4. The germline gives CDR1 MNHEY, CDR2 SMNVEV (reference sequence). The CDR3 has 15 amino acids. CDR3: CASSSRGATNEKLFF. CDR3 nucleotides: TGTGCCAGCAGTTCCAGGGGGGCCACTAATGAAAAACTGTTTTTT. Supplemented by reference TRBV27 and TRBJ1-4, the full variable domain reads EAQVTQNPRYLITVTGKKLTVTCSQNMNHEYMSWYRQDPGLGLRQIYYSMNVEVTDKGDVPEGYKVSRKEKRNFPLILESPSPNQTSLYFCASSSRGATNEKLFFGSGTQLSVL.

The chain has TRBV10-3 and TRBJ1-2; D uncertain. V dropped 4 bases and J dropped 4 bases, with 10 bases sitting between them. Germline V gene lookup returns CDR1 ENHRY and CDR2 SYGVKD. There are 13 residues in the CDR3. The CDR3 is CAISGLGSYGYTF. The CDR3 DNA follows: TGTGCCATCAGTGGTTTGGGGAGCTATGGCTACACCTTC.

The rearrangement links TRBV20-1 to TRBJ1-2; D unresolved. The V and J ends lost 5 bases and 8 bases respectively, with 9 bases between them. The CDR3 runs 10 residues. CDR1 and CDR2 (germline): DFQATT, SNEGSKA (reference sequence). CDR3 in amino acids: CSAPLGGYTF. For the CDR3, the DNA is TGCAGTGCTCCTCTTGGCGGCTACACCTTC.

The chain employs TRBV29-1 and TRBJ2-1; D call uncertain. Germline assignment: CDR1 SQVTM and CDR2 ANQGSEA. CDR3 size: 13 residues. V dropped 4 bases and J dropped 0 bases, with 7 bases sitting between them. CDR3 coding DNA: TGCAGCGTTGCCTACCTCTCCTACAATGAGCAGTTCTTC. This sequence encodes CSVAYLSYNEQFF.

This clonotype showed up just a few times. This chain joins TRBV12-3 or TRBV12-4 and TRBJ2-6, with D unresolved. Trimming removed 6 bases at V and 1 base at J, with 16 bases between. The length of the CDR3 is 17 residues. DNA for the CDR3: TGTGCCAGCAGCCCTACTGCTTTACTTTCTGGGGCCAACGTCCTGACTTTC. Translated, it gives CASSPTALLSGANVLTF.

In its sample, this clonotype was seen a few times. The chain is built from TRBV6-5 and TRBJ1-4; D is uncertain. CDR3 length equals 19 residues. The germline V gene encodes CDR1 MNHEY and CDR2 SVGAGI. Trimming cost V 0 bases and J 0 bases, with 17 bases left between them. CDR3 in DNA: TGTGCCAGCAGTTACTCAGAAGGGCCAAGGCGAGCAACTAATGAAAAACTGTTTTTT. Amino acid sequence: CASSYSEGPRRATNEKLFF.

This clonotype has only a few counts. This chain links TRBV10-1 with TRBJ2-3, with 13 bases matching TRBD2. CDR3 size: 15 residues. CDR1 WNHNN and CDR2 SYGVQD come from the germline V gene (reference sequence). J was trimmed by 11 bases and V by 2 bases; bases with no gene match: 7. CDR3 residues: CASSEPGLAGDVQYF. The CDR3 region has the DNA TGCGCCAGCAGTGAGCCCGGACTAGCGGGAGATGTGCAGTATTTT.

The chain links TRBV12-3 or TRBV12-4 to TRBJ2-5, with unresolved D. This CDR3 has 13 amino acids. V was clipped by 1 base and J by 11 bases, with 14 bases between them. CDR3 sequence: CASSLGPFTKQYF. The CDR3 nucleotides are TGTGCCAGCAGTTTAGGCCCTTTTACGAAGCAGTACTTC.

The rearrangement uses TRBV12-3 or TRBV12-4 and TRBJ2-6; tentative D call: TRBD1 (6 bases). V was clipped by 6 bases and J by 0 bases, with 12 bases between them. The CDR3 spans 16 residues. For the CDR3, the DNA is TGTGCCAGCAGGCTGGACAGCGTCTCTGGGGCCAACGTCCTGACTTTC. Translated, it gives CASRLDSVSGANVLTF.

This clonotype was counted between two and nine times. The CDR3: CASSLNMVDEQFF. CDR3 nucleotides: TGTGCCAGCAGTTTAAATATGGTTGATGAGCAGTTCTTC. The genes are TRBV28 and TRBJ2-1; no definite D call. Trimming took 2 bases from V and 8 from J, leaving 10 bases between them. CDR3 length equals 13 residues. Germline CDR1 MDHEN, CDR2 SYDVKM.